This T cell receptor (beta chain) was sequenced during a study of CD8 T cells in ankylosing spondylitis. Study observations and caveats: In ankylosing spondylitis patients, matched synovial fluid reportedly showed significant enrichment of disease-linked clones. A motif in TCR beta, a set of about eight highly homologous variants, appeared characteristic of ankylosing spondylitis blood.

For TCR beta, libraries came from quantitative 5'-RACE with molecular barcodes. Each CDR3 protein is one row after TCRdb ran MiXCR on the 5' RACE reads. The sample lists around 140,000 distinct CDR3 sequences; 10% to 12% were seen once. The CDR3 consists of 12 residues. The V segment lost 6 bases and the J segment 7 bases; nucleotides outside the gene matches: 2. In its sample, this clonotype was seen many times. The antigen remains unidentified. The specimen sequenced was blood, either unsorted or a sorted T cell fraction (not recorded which). The sequence derives from a female donor with ankylosing spondylitis or in good health (not recorded which). The chain carries TRBV12-3 or TRBV12-4 and TRBJ2-1, with 8 nucleotides matching TRBD1. The CDR3 DNA sequence: TGTGCCAGCAGCCGGACAGGGAATGAGCAGTTCTTC. Its translation is CASSRTGNEQFF.